This TCR beta chain is drawn from a study of cytomegalovirus exposure and HLA in healthy donors. TCRdb's copy holds only in-frame clones and misses some; the assay was immunoSEQ multiplex PCR. The sample carries under 200,000 clones, roughly 90% recorded once. This CDR3 comprises 16 residues. Germline V gene lookup returns CDR1 LNHDA and CDR2 SQIVND (reference sequence). V gave up 1 base and J gave up 4 bases; unmatched junction bases: 5. The sequence came from a man younger than 35 in good health and CMV-seropositive. The sequencing input was PBMCs. The rearrangement uses TRBV19 and TRBJ2-2; 8 bases fit TRBD2. CDR3 protein: CASSIGGAGVTGELFF. CDR3 sequence (DNA): TGTGCCAGTAGTATAGGTGGAGCGGGAGTCACCGGGGAGCTGTTTTTT. Filled out from reference TRBV19 and TRBJ2-2, the complete variable domain reads DGGITQSPKYLFRKEGQNVTLSCEQNLNHDAMYWYRQDPGQGLRLIYYSQIVNDFQKGDIAEGYSVSREKKESFPLTVTSAQKNPTAFYLCASSIGGAGVTGELFFGEGSRLTVL.